A single TCR beta chain is shown here with its context. This clone was detected only a few times. The antigen this receptor binds is unknown. An end of the junction does not agree with germline; a read error may underlie this. These data are taken from a study of metastatic and nonmetastatic thyroid tumors (dated by TCRdb to about 2020). At the level of the whole study: For patients with malignant and with benign thyroid disease, the researchers compared repertoires between peripheral blood samples and tumor or nodule tissue samples. Overall study outcomes, separate from this receptor: In both blood and tumor samples, TCR beta diversity was reported to be significantly higher in malignant tumors than in benign nodules.

None of the patients had been given any treatment before thyroid surgery. Using T-cell receptor beta sequencing, the study looked back at clinical samples from patients collected from about 2011 to 2019. Library prep was done by PCR. TCRdb names Illumina HiSeq 4000 as the instrument used. High-throughput sequencing was used to profile the CDR3 region of the TCR beta-chain in every patient. The paper's processing steps were these. Drawing on CDR3 differences between clinicopathological groups, the researchers built a classifier meant to tell apart patients with distant-metastatic papillary thyroid cancer. Repertoire diversity was assessed with the Shannon index, and tumor-blood repertoire similarity with the Morisita-Horn index. The raw public data were reprocessed by TCRdb itself: fastp quality trimming at Q25, MiXCR clonotype calling, in-frame beta chains only. TCRdb, not the authors, supplied the V and J calls. A total of roughly 83,000 clones appear in this sample, more than 12% of them only once. Of the sample, 3.6% is held by the ten largest clones.

The CDR3 numbers 13 residues from cysteine through phenylalanine. Only the CDR3 portion is preserved as DNA: 39 bases, with reading frame beginning at the first base. As encoded in the germline V gene, CDR1 is SGHTA while CDR2 is FQGNSA. The sequence was obtained from a female donor with papillary thyroid cancer or a benign thyroid nodule (not recorded which). Some clones in this sample may be carry-over from other donors' samples. The sequence links TRBV7-2 to TRBJ2-1; confidence is insufficient to name the D gene. Sequenced: blood. The CDR3 here reads CASILGWGNEQFF. The DNA reads TGTGCCAGCATCTTAGGGTGGGGCAATGAGCAGTTCTTC.